A selection of T cell receptor beta chains follows, all from one sample in a study of blood T cells in healthy people across ages. TCRdb re-called the 5' RACE reads with MiXCR, one entry per CDR3 protein. The sample has approximately 800,000 distinct CDR3 sequences; roughly 25% are singletons. The same specimen was also included in a second study, on T cells of mothers and their children.

Specimen: blood. The receptors here all came from a boy aged 5-17 years in good health. Each CDR3 is given with its conserved first and last residue. The order of the fields is D gene, V gene, CDR3 length, clone size, J gene, CDR3 protein, CDR3 DNA. The D gene is left open where the match is weak. Not every row has a clone size; where given, it reads once, few, many or a size class.

d_call: -
v_call: TRBV19
cdr3_length: 12
clone_size: -
j_call: TRBJ1-2
cdr3_aa: CASNSVLDGYTF
cdr3_nt: TGTGCCAGCAACAGTGTTCTGGACGGCTACACCTTC

d_call: -
v_call: TRBV25-1
cdr3_length: 13
clone_size: -
j_call: TRBJ1-2
cdr3_aa: CASSEYRGVGYTF
cdr3_nt: TGTGCCAGCAGTGAATATAGGGGGGTCGGCTACACCTTC

d_call: -
v_call: TRBV28
cdr3_length: 15
clone_size: few
j_call: TRBJ1-1
cdr3_aa: CASRRPGDGGTEAFF
cdr3_nt: TGTGCCAGCAGACGCCCGGGGGACGGAGGAACTGAAGCTTTCTTT

d_call: TRBD1
v_call: TRBV12-3/TRBV12-4
cdr3_length: 15
clone_size: -
j_call: TRBJ2-5
cdr3_aa: CASRGQSGFGETQYF
cdr3_nt: TGTGCCAGCAGGGGACAGTCGGGATTTGGGGAGACCCAGTACTTC

d_call: TRBD2
v_call: TRBV5-1
cdr3_length: 16
clone_size: few
j_call: TRBJ2-3
cdr3_aa: CASSPRTSGSSDTQYF
cdr3_nt: TGCGCCAGCAGCCCCCGGACTAGCGGGAGTTCAGATACGCAGTATTTT

d_call: TRBD1
v_call: TRBV29-1
cdr3_length: 15
clone_size: -
j_call: TRBJ2-5
cdr3_aa: CSAAGDRGLRETQYF
cdr3_nt: TGCAGCGCGGCTGGGGACAGGGGGCTGCGAGAGACCCAGTACTTC

d_call: TRBD1
v_call: TRBV12-3/TRBV12-4
cdr3_length: 15
clone_size: few
j_call: TRBJ1-3
cdr3_aa: CASIAQGAMGNTIYF
cdr3_nt: TGTGCCAGCATCGCTCAGGGGGCGATGGGAAACACCATATATTTT

d_call: TRBD1
v_call: TRBV29-1
cdr3_length: 15
clone_size: -
j_call: TRBJ2-1
cdr3_aa: CSVEDGTGGWNEQFF
cdr3_nt: TGCAGCGTTGAAGATGGGACAGGGGGGTGGAATGAGCAGTTCTTC

d_call: TRBD1
v_call: TRBV20-1
cdr3_length: 14
clone_size: few
j_call: TRBJ1-2
cdr3_aa: CSARGQGKLWRYTF
cdr3_nt: TGCAGTGCTAGGGGACAGGGAAAATTATGGAGGTACACCTTC

d_call: TRBD1
v_call: TRBV28
cdr3_length: 15
clone_size: many
j_call: TRBJ2-7
cdr3_aa: CASRPGTGDIYEQYF
cdr3_nt: TGTGCCAGCAGGCCCGGGACAGGGGACATTTACGAGCAGTACTTC

d_call: -
v_call: TRBV7-8
cdr3_length: 13
clone_size: -
j_call: TRBJ2-1
cdr3_aa: CASSSGEGDEQFF
cdr3_nt: TGTGCCAGCAGCTCTGGGGAAGGAGATGAGCAGTTCTTC

d_call: -
v_call: TRBV4-3
cdr3_length: 16
clone_size: -
j_call: TRBJ1-4
cdr3_aa: CASSQLRAFLEEKLFF
cdr3_nt: TGCGCCAGCAGCCAGCTCAGGGCTTTCCTAGAGGAAAAACTGTTTTTT

d_call: -
v_call: TRBV6-5
cdr3_length: 15
clone_size: -
j_call: TRBJ2-3
cdr3_aa: CASTQFRESTDTQYF
cdr3_nt: TGTGCCAGCACCCAGTTTCGGGAGAGCACAGATACGCAGTATTTT

d_call: -
v_call: TRBV4-3
cdr3_length: 16
clone_size: few
j_call: TRBJ1-1
cdr3_aa: CASSQRSQERNTEAFF
cdr3_nt: TGCGCCAGCAGCCAAAGGTCCCAGGAAAGGAACACTGAAGCTTTCTTT

d_call: -
v_call: TRBV27
cdr3_length: 14
clone_size: many
j_call: TRBJ2-7
cdr3_aa: CASSLVGVGYEQYF
cdr3_nt: TGTGCCAGCAGTTTAGTGGGAGTGGGGTACGAGCAGTACTTC

d_call: -
v_call: TRBV6-5
cdr3_length: 15
clone_size: few
j_call: TRBJ1-2
cdr3_aa: CASSYARRTNYGYTF
cdr3_nt: TGTGCCAGCAGTTACGCAAGGAGGACTAACTATGGCTACACCTTC

d_call: TRBD1
v_call: TRBV20-1
cdr3_length: 16
clone_size: many
j_call: TRBJ2-1
cdr3_aa: CSARAVDRDSYNEQFF
cdr3_nt: TGCAGTGCTAGAGCCGTCGACAGGGACTCCTACAATGAGCAGTTCTTC

d_call: -
v_call: TRBV7-9
cdr3_length: 14
clone_size: few
j_call: TRBJ2-7
cdr3_aa: CASSRPAAFYEQYF
cdr3_nt: TGTGCCAGCAGCCGCCCGGCAGCTTTCTACGAGCAGTACTTC

d_call: -
v_call: TRBV7-9
cdr3_length: 14
clone_size: -
j_call: TRBJ1-2
cdr3_aa: CASSLVVGDYGYTF
cdr3_nt: TGTGCCAGCAGCTTAGTGGTCGGGGACTATGGCTACACCTTC

d_call: -
v_call: TRBV29-1
cdr3_length: 14
clone_size: -
j_call: TRBJ2-1
cdr3_aa: CSVDSRQSYNEQFF
cdr3_nt: TGCAGCGTTGACTCTAGACAATCCTACAATGAGCAGTTCTTC

d_call: -
v_call: TRBV6-2/TRBV6-3
cdr3_length: 14
clone_size: few
j_call: TRBJ2-2
cdr3_aa: CASRLQGGTGELFF
cdr3_nt: TGTGCCAGCCGCCTCCAGGGGGGCACCGGGGAGCTGTTTTTT

d_call: -
v_call: TRBV12-3/TRBV12-4
cdr3_length: 12
clone_size: -
j_call: TRBJ2-5
cdr3_aa: CASSLYAKTQYF
cdr3_nt: TGTGCCAGCAGCCTCTACGCAAAGACCCAGTACTTC

d_call: TRBD1
v_call: TRBV6-2/TRBV6-3
cdr3_length: 17
clone_size: few
j_call: TRBJ2-3
cdr3_aa: CASTSTLGTVNTDTQYF
cdr3_nt: TGTGCCAGCACCAGCACTCTCGGGACAGTGAACACAGATACGCAGTATTTT

d_call: -
v_call: TRBV29-1
cdr3_length: 12
clone_size: -
j_call: TRBJ2-7
cdr3_aa: CSVGQDSYEQYF
cdr3_nt: TGCAGCGTTGGTCAGGACTCCTACGAGCAGTACTTC

d_call: TRBD1
v_call: TRBV12-3/TRBV12-4
cdr3_length: 15
clone_size: few
j_call: TRBJ2-5
cdr3_aa: CASSPDDRGRKTQYF
cdr3_nt: TGTGCCAGCAGTCCCGACGACAGGGGCCGGAAGACCCAGTACTTC

d_call: -
v_call: TRBV4-3
cdr3_length: 18
clone_size: -
j_call: TRBJ2-1
cdr3_aa: CASSQTVWADPSPNEQFF
cdr3_nt: TGCGCCAGCAGCCAGACCGTTTGGGCGGACCCGAGCCCCAATGAGCAGTTCTTC

d_call: TRBD2
v_call: TRBV6-4
cdr3_length: 15
clone_size: few
j_call: TRBJ2-2
cdr3_aa: CASSQLAENTGELFF
cdr3_nt: TGTGCCAGCAGCCAACTAGCGGAGAACACCGGGGAGCTGTTTTTT

d_call: -
v_call: TRBV9
cdr3_length: 16
clone_size: few
j_call: TRBJ1-1
cdr3_aa: CASSMQGGPDSTEAFF
cdr3_nt: TGTGCCAGCAGCATGCAGGGAGGGCCGGACAGCACTGAAGCTTTCTTT

d_call: -
v_call: TRBV29-1
cdr3_length: 14
clone_size: few
j_call: TRBJ1-2
cdr3_aa: CSVASASGGYGYTF
cdr3_nt: TGCAGCGTTGCTTCCGCTTCCGGAGGCTATGGCTACACCTTC

d_call: -
v_call: TRBV20-1
cdr3_length: 11
clone_size: few
j_call: TRBJ2-3
cdr3_aa: CSARHTDTQYF
cdr3_nt: TGTAGTGCTAGACACACAGATACGCAGTATTTT

d_call: -
v_call: TRBV12-3/TRBV12-4
cdr3_length: 14
clone_size: few
j_call: TRBJ2-7
cdr3_aa: CASRPTGGANEQYF
cdr3_nt: TGTGCCAGCAGACCAACTGGGGGTGCAAACGAGCAGTACTTC

d_call: TRBD2
v_call: TRBV10-3
cdr3_length: 13
clone_size: -
j_call: TRBJ2-5
cdr3_aa: CAAGLAGQETQYF
cdr3_nt: TGTGCCGCGGGACTAGCGGGACAAGAGACCCAGTACTTC

d_call: -
v_call: TRBV7-9
cdr3_length: 14
clone_size: -
j_call: TRBJ2-1
cdr3_aa: CASSWDTGSDEQFF
cdr3_nt: TGTGCCAGCAGCTGGGATACAGGGTCCGATGAGCAGTTCTTC

d_call: TRBD1
v_call: TRBV11-1
cdr3_length: 17
clone_size: few
j_call: TRBJ2-1
cdr3_aa: CASSFRNRGRLENEQFF
cdr3_nt: TGTGCCAGCAGCTTCAGGAACAGGGGGCGCTTGGAAAATGAGCAGTTCTTC

d_call: -
v_call: TRBV6-5
cdr3_length: 15
clone_size: -
j_call: TRBJ2-1
cdr3_aa: CASSRGAPTYNEQFF
cdr3_nt: TGTGCCAGCAGCCGGGGCGCGCCGACCTACAATGAGCAGTTCTTC

d_call: -
v_call: TRBV7-2
cdr3_length: 14
clone_size: once
j_call: TRBJ2-7
cdr3_aa: CASSFNLLRSEQYF
cdr3_nt: TGTGCCAGCAGCTTCAACTTGCTGAGGAGCGAGCAGTACTTC

d_call: TRBD1
v_call: TRBV29-1
cdr3_length: 18
clone_size: -
j_call: TRBJ1-2
cdr3_aa: CSVEGRPGQGKASYGYTF
cdr3_nt: TGCAGCGTTGAGGGAAGACCGGGACAGGGAAAGGCCAGCTATGGCTACACCTTC

d_call: TRBD1
v_call: TRBV29-1
cdr3_length: 15
clone_size: few
j_call: TRBJ2-1
cdr3_aa: CSAQGFPGSYNEQFF
cdr3_nt: TGCAGCGCACAGGGGTTTCCGGGCTCCTACAATGAGCAGTTCTTC

d_call: TRBD2
v_call: TRBV20-1
cdr3_length: 14
clone_size: -
j_call: TRBJ2-7
cdr3_aa: CSPQPTSGGYEQYF
cdr3_nt: TGCAGTCCACAACCGACTAGCGGAGGCTACGAGCAGTACTTC

d_call: -
v_call: TRBV7-9
cdr3_length: 12
clone_size: -
j_call: TRBJ2-7
cdr3_aa: CASNPSGGRENF
cdr3_nt: TGTGCCAGCAACCCATCTGGCGGCAGGGAGAACTTC

d_call: -
v_call: TRBV5-1
cdr3_length: 15
clone_size: few
j_call: TRBJ1-4
cdr3_aa: CASSLASGWNEKLFF
cdr3_nt: TGCGCCAGCAGCTTGGCCTCAGGGTGGAATGAAAAACTGTTTTTT

d_call: -
v_call: TRBV27
cdr3_length: 14
clone_size: -
j_call: TRBJ2-1
cdr3_aa: CASSSSLKYNEQFF
cdr3_nt: TGTGCCAGCAGTTCCTCTCTGAAATACAATGAGCAGTTCTTC

d_call: -
v_call: TRBV6-5
cdr3_length: 19
clone_size: few
j_call: TRBJ2-7
cdr3_aa: CASSYTFDRGGLAVYEQYF
cdr3_nt: TGTGCCAGCAGTTACACCTTCGACAGGGGAGGACTAGCAGTCTACGAGCAGTACTTC

d_call: TRBD2
v_call: TRBV18
cdr3_length: 18
clone_size: -
j_call: TRBJ2-5
cdr3_aa: CASRLAGSEEGSQETQYF
cdr3_nt: TGTGCCAGCCGCCTAGCGGGATCTGAGGAAGGGTCCCAAGAGACCCAGTACTTC

d_call: -
v_call: TRBV11-1
cdr3_length: 20
clone_size: -
j_call: TRBJ2-5
cdr3_aa: CASSLAYRLGRGPFQETQYF
cdr3_nt: TGTGCCAGCAGCTTAGCGTATCGTCTTGGGCGGGGGCCATTTCAAGAGACCCAGTACTTC

d_call: -
v_call: TRBV29-1
cdr3_length: 14
clone_size: few
j_call: TRBJ2-5
cdr3_aa: CSVEGGGPRETQYF
cdr3_nt: TGCAGCGTTGAAGGGGGGGGGCCGAGAGAGACCCAGTACTTC

d_call: -
v_call: TRBV6-5
cdr3_length: 16
clone_size: -
j_call: TRBJ1-4
cdr3_aa: CASSYASGAGNEKLFF
cdr3_nt: TGTGCCAGCAGTTACGCCTCCGGGGCCGGAAATGAAAAACTGTTTTTT

d_call: -
v_call: TRBV20-1
cdr3_length: 13
clone_size: -
j_call: TRBJ2-5
cdr3_aa: CSARTGVQETQHF
cdr3_nt: TGCAGTGCTAGAACCGGGGTCCAAGAGACCCAGCACTTC

d_call: TRBD1
v_call: TRBV7-2
cdr3_length: 12
clone_size: few
j_call: TRBJ2-7
cdr3_aa: CASSLTGTGQYF
cdr3_nt: TGTGCCAGCAGCCTTACCGGGACAGGCCAGTACTTC

d_call: -
v_call: TRBV11-2
cdr3_length: 15
clone_size: few
j_call: TRBJ2-6
cdr3_aa: CASSFITAGANVLTF
cdr3_nt: TGTGCCAGCAGCTTTATCACAGCTGGGGCCAACGTCCTGACTTTC